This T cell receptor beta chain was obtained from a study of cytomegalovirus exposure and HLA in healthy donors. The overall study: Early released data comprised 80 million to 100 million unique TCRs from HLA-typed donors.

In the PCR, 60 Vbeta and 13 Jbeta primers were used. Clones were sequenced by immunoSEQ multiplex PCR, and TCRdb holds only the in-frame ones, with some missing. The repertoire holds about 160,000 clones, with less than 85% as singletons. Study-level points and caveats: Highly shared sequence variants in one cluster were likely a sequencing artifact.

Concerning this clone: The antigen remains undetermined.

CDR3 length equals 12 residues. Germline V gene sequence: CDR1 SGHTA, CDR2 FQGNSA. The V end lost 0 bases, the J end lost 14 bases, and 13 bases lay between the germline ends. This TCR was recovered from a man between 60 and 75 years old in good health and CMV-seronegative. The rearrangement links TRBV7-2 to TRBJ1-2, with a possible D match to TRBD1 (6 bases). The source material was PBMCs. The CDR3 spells CASSLANRAKTF. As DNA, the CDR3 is TGTGCCAGCAGCTTAGCCAACAGGGCCAAAACCTTC.